This T cell receptor beta chain came from a study of shared clonotypes between healthy human individuals. The ends lost 0 bases at V and 1 base at J; junction bases unmatched: 4. This CDR3 region has 16 residues. Germline lookup yields CDR1 SGDLS and CDR2 YYNGEE. Study-wide results and caveats: Rarefaction revealed incomplete sorted-subset sequencing despite large depth.

As concerns this clone: Its antigen is not known.

Sequenced by immunoSEQ multiplex PCR; TCRdb stores in-frame clones only, minus some. The table lists roughly 2,300,000 clones, 85% to 95% of them singletons. This sequence was found in a man aged 18-30 years in good health. Some clones in this sample may be carry-over from other donors' samples. The genes are TRBV9 and TRBJ2-3, with 8 bases fitting TRBD2. Sequencing used naive CD4+ T cells from PBMCs. Subset meaning: CD45RA+ positively selected. CDR3 nucleotides: TGTGCCAGCAGCGTAGATTCGGGGGGGGGCACAGATACGCAGTATTTT. It yields the protein CASSVDSGGGTDTQYF.